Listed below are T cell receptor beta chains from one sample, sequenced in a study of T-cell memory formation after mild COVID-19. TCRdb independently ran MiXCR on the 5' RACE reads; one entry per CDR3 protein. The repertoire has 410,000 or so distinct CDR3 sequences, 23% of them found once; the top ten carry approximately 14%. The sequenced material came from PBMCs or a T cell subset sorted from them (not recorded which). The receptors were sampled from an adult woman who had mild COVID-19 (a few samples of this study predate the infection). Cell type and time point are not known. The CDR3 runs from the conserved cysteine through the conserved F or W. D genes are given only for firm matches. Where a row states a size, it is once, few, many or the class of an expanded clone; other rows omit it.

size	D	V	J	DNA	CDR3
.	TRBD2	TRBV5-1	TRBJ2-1	TGCGCCAGCACCAACCGGGAGGTGGAGGGTACGTTCTTC	CASTNREVEGTFF
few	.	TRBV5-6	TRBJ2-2	TGTGCCAGCAGCTTCTACCACACCGGGGAGCTGTTTTTT	CASSFYHTGELFF
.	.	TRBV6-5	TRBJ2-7	TGTGCCAGCACCCCCAGGACTCTGAGCTCCTACGAGCAGTACTTC	CASTPRTLSSYEQYF
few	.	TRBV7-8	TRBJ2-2	TGTGCCAGCAGTCCCAAAGGCGGTGGGAACACCGGGGAGCTGTTTTTT	CASSPKGGGNTGELFF
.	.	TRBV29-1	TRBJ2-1	TGCAGCGACAGGGAGGCCTCCTACAATGAGCAGTTCTTC	CSDREASYNEQFF
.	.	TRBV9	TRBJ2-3	TGTGCCAGCAGCGTAGGTTTATTTCTAGACGCAGATACGCAGTATTTT	CASSVGLFLDADTQYF
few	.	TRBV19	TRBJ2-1	TGTGCCAGTAGTATAAAACTAGCCTACAATGAGCAGTTCTTC	CASSIKLAYNEQFF
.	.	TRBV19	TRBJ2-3	TGTGCCAGTATGGTGAGCGACTACACAGATACGCAGTATTTT	CASMVSDYTDTQYF
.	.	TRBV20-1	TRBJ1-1	TGCAGTGCTAGGGGGGGCGGAGTCACTGAAGCTTTCTTT	CSARGGGVTEAFF
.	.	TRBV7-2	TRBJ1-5	TGTGCCAGCAGCTGGGTCCCGGGCCCGGGGCAGCCCCAGCATTTT	CASSWVPGPGQPQHF
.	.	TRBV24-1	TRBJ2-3	TGTGCCACCAGTGATAAGACTAGATTCACAGATACGCAGTATTTT	CATSDKTRFTDTQYF
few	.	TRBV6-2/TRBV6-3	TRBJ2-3	TGTGCCAGCAGTTACCCGACCTTAAGGGGCCCCCACCCAGCAGATACGCAGTATTTT	CASSYPTLRGPHPADTQYF
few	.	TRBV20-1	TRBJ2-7	TGCAGTGCTAGGGCGGCCGACTCCTACGAGCAGTACTTC	CSARAADSYEQYF
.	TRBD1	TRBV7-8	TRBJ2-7	TGTGCCAGCACCACCCTACCGGGACAGGGCTCCTACGAGCAGTACTTC	CASTTLPGQGSYEQYF
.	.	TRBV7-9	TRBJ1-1	TGTGCCAGCAGCTTAGTCTCGGGTGGGCACACTGAAGCTTTCTTT	CASSLVSGGHTEAFF
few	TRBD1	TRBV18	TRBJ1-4	TGTGCCAGCTCACCTAGACAGGGCTCAACTAATGAAAAACTGTTTTTT	CASSPRQGSTNEKLFF
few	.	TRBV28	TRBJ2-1	TGTGCCAGCCTCAGTATTCCCTACTACAATGAGCAGTTCTTC	CASLSIPYYNEQFF
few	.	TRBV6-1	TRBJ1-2	TGTGCCATCACTAAATCCGGGACAAGTAACTATGGCTACACCTTC	CAITKSGTSNYGYTF
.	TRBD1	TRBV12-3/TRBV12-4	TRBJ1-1	TGTGCCAGCAGTTCCCCACGGACAGGGGACACTGAAGCTTTCTTT	CASSSPRTGDTEAFF
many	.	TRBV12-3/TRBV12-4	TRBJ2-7	TGTGCCAGCAGTTTTCGCGGGATGGGCTACGAGCAGTACTTC	CASSFRGMGYEQYF
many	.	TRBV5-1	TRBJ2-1	TGCGCCAGCAGCTTGAGTGGGAGGACGTCCAACAATGAGCAGTTCTTC	CASSLSGRTSNNEQFF
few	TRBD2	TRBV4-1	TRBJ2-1	TGCGCCAGCAGCCAAGATGGGAGCGGGGCCTACAATGAGCAGTTCTTC	CASSQDGSGAYNEQFF
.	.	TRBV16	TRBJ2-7	TGTGCCAGCAGCCAGGCGGGTAGAGTCCGCTACGAGCAGTACTTC	CASSQAGRVRYEQYF
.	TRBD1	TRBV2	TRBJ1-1	TGTGCCAGCAGTCCCGGGACAGGCTTACCTGAAGCTTTCTTT	CASSPGTGLPEAFF
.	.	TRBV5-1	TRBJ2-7	TGCGCCAGCAGCTTGTCAGGGGCCGTTTCCTACGAGCAGTACTTC	CASSLSGAVSYEQYF
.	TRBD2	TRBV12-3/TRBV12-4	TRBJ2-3	TGTGCCAGCAGTTTAGAGAAAGCGGGAGCGTCAGATACGCAGTATTTT	CASSLEKAGASDTQYF
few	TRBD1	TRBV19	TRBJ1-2	TGTGCCAGTAGTATCACCGGGACAGCATTCTATGGCTACACCTTC	CASSITGTAFYGYTF
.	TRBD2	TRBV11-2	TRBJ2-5	TGTGCCAGCAGCTTCGTTAGTGGGGGGGACCAAGAGACCCAGTACTTC	CASSFVSGGDQETQYF
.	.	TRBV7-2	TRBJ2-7	TGTGCCAGCAGCTTAGTACGCATTTCCTACGAGCAGTACTTC	CASSLVRISYEQYF
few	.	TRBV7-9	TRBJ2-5	TGTGCCAGCAGCTTATCAGGGGTCCAAGAGACCCAGTACTTC	CASSLSGVQETQYF
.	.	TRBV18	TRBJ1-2	TGTGCCAGCTCACGGGGTAACGATGGCTACACCTTC	CASSRGNDGYTF
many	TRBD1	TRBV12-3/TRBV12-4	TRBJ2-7	TGTGCCAGCAGACCCGGACAGGCCTCCTACGAGCAGTACTTC	CASRPGQASYEQYF
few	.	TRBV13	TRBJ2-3	TGTGCCAGCAGCGGACGAGCGAGCACAGATACGCAGTATTTT	CASSGRASTDTQYF
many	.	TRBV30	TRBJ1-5	TGTGCCTGGAGTGGGCGTCAGGGCAATCAGCCCCAGCATTTT	CAWSGRQGNQPQHF
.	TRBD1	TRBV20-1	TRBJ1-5	TGCAGTGCTAGTCCGGGACAGTCGCATCAGCCCCAGCATTTT	CSASPGQSHQPQHF
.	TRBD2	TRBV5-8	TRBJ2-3	TGTGCCAGCAGCCTAGCGGGAATGGGGTCAGATACGCAGTATTTT	CASSLAGMGSDTQYF
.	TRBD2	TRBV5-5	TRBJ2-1	TGTGCCAGCAGCTTGGTGCTAGCGGAACACAATGAGCAGTTCTTC	CASSLVLAEHNEQFF
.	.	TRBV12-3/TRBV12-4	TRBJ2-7	TGTGCCAGCAGTTCCGGGACTCTCTCGTCCTACGAGCAGTACTTC	CASSSGTLSSYEQYF
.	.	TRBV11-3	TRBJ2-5	TGTGCCAGCAGCCGACAGGTTGCACGGGAGACCCAGTACTTC	CASSRQVARETQYF
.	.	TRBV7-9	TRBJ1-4	TGTGCCAGCAGCTTGGGGGATGAAAAACTGTTTTTT	CASSLGDEKLFF